Listed below are T cell receptor beta chains from one sample, sequenced in a study of T-cell reconstitution after alpha-beta-depleted transplantation in children. TCRdb analysed the PCR reads with MiXCR anew, one entry per CDR3 protein. The table lists 600,000 to 700,000 distinct CDR3 sequences, approximately 17% of them singletons, with 0.9% to 1.2% in the top ten. Sequencing was performed on PBMCs from the stem cell graft donor, taken from the stem cell graft. The receptors here all came from a human donor who donated a stem cell graft to a child with acute myeloid leukemia. Each CDR3 is given with its conserved first and last residue. The order of the fields is V gene, D gene, clone size, J gene, CDR3 DNA, CDR3 protein. The D gene is left open where the match is weak. Clone size appears in some rows only: once, few, many, or a class for an expanded clone.

V: TRBV4-3
D: .
size: few
J: TRBJ1-1
DNA: TGCGCCAGCAGCCAGTCCTCTAGGCCGTACACTGAAGCTTTCTTT
CDR3: CASSQSSRPYTEAFF

V: TRBV6-5
D: .
size: many
J: TRBJ2-1
DNA: TGTGCCAGCAGTTACGGTGTTGGCGGGAATGAGCAGTTCTTC
CDR3: CASSYGVGGNEQFF

V: TRBV20-1
D: .
size: few
J: TRBJ1-6
DNA: TGCAGTGCTAGAGATTTGTTTGGGCAGGAGAGCTCCTATAATTCACCCCTCCACTTT
CDR3: CSARDLFGQESSYNSPLHF

V: TRBV20-1
D: .
size: many
J: TRBJ2-5
DNA: TGCAGTGCTAGGACCCAGGGAGGGGGCGGTAAAGAGACCCAGTACTTC
CDR3: CSARTQGGGGKETQYF

V: TRBV6-2/TRBV6-3
D: .
size: once
J: TRBJ2-7
DNA: TGTGCCAGCGGACGTAGGGTCTACGAGCAGTACTTC
CDR3: CASGRRVYEQYF

V: TRBV20-1
D: TRBD1
size: many
J: TRBJ2-7
DNA: TGCAGTGCTACCCGGGACAGTAGGAACGAGCAGTACTTC
CDR3: CSATRDSRNEQYF

V: TRBV12-3/TRBV12-4
D: .
size: few
J: TRBJ2-2
DNA: TGTGCCAGCAGTTCCTACCGATTTTCGGACACCGGGGAGCTGTTTTTT
CDR3: CASSSYRFSDTGELFF

V: TRBV29-1
D: TRBD2
size: many
J: TRBJ2-5
DNA: TGCAGCGCGGGACTAGTGGAAGAGACCCAGTACTTC
CDR3: CSAGLVEETQYF

V: TRBV18
D: .
size: few
J: TRBJ2-4
DNA: TGTGCCAGCTCCCGAGACAGACAAAACATTCAGTACTTC
CDR3: CASSRDRQNIQYF

V: TRBV6-1
D: .
size: .
J: TRBJ1-5
DNA: TGTGCCAGCAGATCCGGACAGCGCAATCAGCCCCAGCATTTT
CDR3: CASRSGQRNQPQHF

V: TRBV7-9
D: .
size: .
J: TRBJ2-1
DNA: TGTGCCGGAGAGAGGTCTAGCTCCTACAATGAGCAGTTCTTC
CDR3: CAGERSSSYNEQFF

V: TRBV12-3/TRBV12-4
D: TRBD1
size: few
J: TRBJ2-1
DNA: TGTGCCAGCAGACGTGACAGGGCTGGAGAGCAGTTCTTC
CDR3: CASRRDRAGEQFF

V: TRBV6-1
D: .
size: .
J: TRBJ1-5
DNA: TGTGCCAGCAGTGAATCAGGGAGGGAACAGCCCCAGCATTTT
CDR3: CASSESGREQPQHF

V: TRBV7-9
D: .
size: .
J: TRBJ2-7
DNA: TGTGCCAGCAGCTCCTCCGGGGTTGGGTCCTACGAGCAGTACTTC
CDR3: CASSSSGVGSYEQYF

V: TRBV29-1
D: .
size: many
J: TRBJ1-5
DNA: TGCAGCCCCCACGGGGCGTACTCATATAGCAATCAGCCCCAGCATTTT
CDR3: CSPHGAYSYSNQPQHF

V: TRBV20-1
D: .
size: many
J: TRBJ2-1
DNA: TGCAGTGTCCCGACTAGGGCCTCCTACAATGAGCAGTTCTTC
CDR3: CSVPTRASYNEQFF

V: TRBV15
D: TRBD2
size: .
J: TRBJ2-1
DNA: TGTGCCACCAGCAGCTTAGCGGGGGGACGCTACAATGAGCAGTTCTTC
CDR3: CATSSLAGGRYNEQFF

V: TRBV29-1
D: .
size: many
J: TRBJ2-3
DNA: TGCAGCGTTGAGGACTTCTTGGATACGCAGTATTTT
CDR3: CSVEDFLDTQYF